The text below deals with one T cell receptor beta chain. The antigen is undetermined. These data are taken from a study of post-analysis software for immune sequencing data. As for the study in general: Clinical courses comprised relapsing-remitting, secondary progressive and progressive-relapsing multiple sclerosis.

TCR beta cDNA libraries had unique molecular identifiers. A single record per CDR3 protein comes from TCRdb applying MiXCR to the PCR reads. The table has fewer than 850,000 distinct CDR3 sequences, 25% to 30% seen once. The study, taken as a whole, reports: Five TRBV segments, including TRBV5-6, TRBV5-1 and TRBV20-1, were more frequent in patients than controls.

V dropped 11 bases and J dropped 6 bases, with 20 bases sitting between them. Germline lookup yields CDR1 LGHDT and CDR2 YNNKEL (reference sequence). This CDR3 spans 14 amino acids. Sequencing was carried out using blood. The sequence derives from a girl aged 10 to 17 with multiple sclerosis. The J gene is TRBJ2-1, the V gene TRBV3-1; tentative D call: TRBD1 (6 bases). The chain's CDR3 is CAARGTQGANEQFF. The CDR3 coding sequence is TGTGCCGCCAGGGGTACACAGGGCGCCAATGAGCAGTTCTTC.